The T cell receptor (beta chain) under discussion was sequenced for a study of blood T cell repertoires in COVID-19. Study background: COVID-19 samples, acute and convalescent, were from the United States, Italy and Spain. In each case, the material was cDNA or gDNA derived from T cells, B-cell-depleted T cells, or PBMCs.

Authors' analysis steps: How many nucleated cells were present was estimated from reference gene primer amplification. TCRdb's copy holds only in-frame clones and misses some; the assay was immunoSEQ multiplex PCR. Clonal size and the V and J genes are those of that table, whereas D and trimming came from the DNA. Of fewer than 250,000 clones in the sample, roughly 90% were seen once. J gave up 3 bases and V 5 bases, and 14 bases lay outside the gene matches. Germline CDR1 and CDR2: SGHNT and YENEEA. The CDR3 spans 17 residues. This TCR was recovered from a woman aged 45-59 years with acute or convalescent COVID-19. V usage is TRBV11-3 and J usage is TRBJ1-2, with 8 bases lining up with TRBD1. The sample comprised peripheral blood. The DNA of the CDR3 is TGTGCCAGCAGCCCCGGACAGGGACGAGACCCAGACTATGGCTACACCTTC. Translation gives CASSPGQGRDPDYGYTF.